Listed here is a single T cell receptor (beta chain). The antigen remains unidentified. The data originate from a study of cytomegalovirus exposure and HLA in healthy donors. In the study overall: Unique TCR beta sequences numbering over 100 million came from 150 million to 200 million T cells in an earlier analysis. The study's findings and limits: By a later analysis, the bulk of CMV-associated TCR beta chains appeared HLA-restricted.

Primers included in the PCR were 60 Vbeta and 13 Jbeta primers. Assay: immunoSEQ multiplex PCR; the TCRdb copy retains only in-frame clones and omits some. The data show 130,000 or so clones, roughly 82% seen once. There are 14 residues in the CDR3. Losses at the gene ends were 4 bases for V and 9 bases for J; bases not matched to a gene: 12. In germline, CDR1 is SQVTM, CDR2 ANQGSEA. The TCR comes from a young woman in good health and CMV-seropositive. The V gene is TRBV29-1, the J gene TRBJ2-3; TRBD2 agrees at 8 bases. Sequenced input: PBMCs. The CDR3 nucleotides are TGCAGCGTTGTATCGCCGGGGGGGGGTGAGACGCAGTATTTT. As protein: CSVVSPGGGETQYF.